This T cell receptor (beta chain) was documented in a study of OX40 agonist ivuxolimab in advanced cancers. As for the study more broadly: Ivuxolimab was a fully human IgG2 agonistic monoclonal antibody targeting the costimulatory receptor OX40 (CD134). Of the approximately 50 patients in dose escalation, around 20 had hepatocellular carcinoma, approximately 15 had melanoma, 9 had renal cell carcinoma and 9 had head and neck cancer. Intravenous ivuxolimab was administered to patients every 2 weeks at six dose levels: 0.01, 0.1, 0.3, 1.5, 3 and 10 mg/kg. The paper describes the monotherapy dose-escalation part (N of about 57 patients) of the phase I trial of ivuxolimab. A male proportion of roughly 80% and a mean age of about 60 years, ranging from 23 to 79, were recorded for the dose-escalation cohort. The purpose of peripheral TCRbeta sequencing was to test whether ivuxolimab changed TCR sequence diversity and led to clonal T-cell expansion. Partial responses occurred in three dose-escalation patients: two with cutaneous melanoma and one with hepatocellular carcinoma. Prior anti-PD-1, anti-PD-L1 or anti-CTLA-4 therapy was permitted, and checkpoint inhibitors had been received by 30% to 40% of dose-escalation patients.

To sequence the TCRbeta CDR3 region, genomic DNA was isolated from the sorted cells. The immunoSEQ Assay was used to sequence the TCRbeta CDR3 regions. TCRdb re-hosts the immuneACCESS table, in-frame sequences only. Its copies lack some clones; in the studies checked, an unresolved V gene accounts for under half of them, and the cause for the rest is not known. For this sample there are about 45,000 clones; around 88% appear just once. The ten top clones hold 0.38% of the sample. Results and caveats for the whole study, not just this receptor: In the 0.1-3.0 mg/kg groups, partial responders had among the lowest normalized peripheral clonal expansion, particularly in CD8+ T cells. After ivuxolimab, more expanded clones were found on average in CD8+ T cells than in CD4+ T cells. At doses of 0.1 to 3.0 mg/kg, clonal expansion of both CD4+ and CD8+ blood T cells was observed from baseline to week 6. Low levels of normalized T-cell clonal expansion were also seen in some patients who did not respond. The antigen specificity of the clonally expanded peripheral T cells was not determined.

CDR1 and CDR2 (SGHRS, YFSETQ) derive from the germline V gene. Including cysteine and phenylalanine, the CDR3 has 15 amino acids. Only the CDR3 DNA stays, 45 bases, in frame from base 1. The trial excluded patients who had a history of autoimmune disease or who were on systemic immunosuppression. Peripheral blood for TCR sequencing was collected from all dose cohorts at baseline, on cycle 4 day 1, and on cycle 7 day 1. The samples were taken from a phase I, first-in-human, multicenter, open-label dose-escalation trial of ivuxolimab. Adults with locally advanced or metastatic melanoma, renal cell carcinoma, hepatocellular carcinoma or head and neck squamous cell carcinoma were enrolled in the trial. CD4+ and CD8+ T cells were sorted separately from peripheral blood before TCR sequencing. Note on this clone: The clone's antigen remains unknown. One junction end disagrees with the germline gene, perhaps due to a read error.

Source: CD4+ or CD8+ T cells sorted from blood, taken in a trial of the OX40 agonist ivuxolimab. The V and J genes are TRBV5-1 and TRBJ2-1, and 13 junction bases match TRBD2. This TCR came from an adult with an advanced solid tumor such as melanoma, head and neck, liver or kidney cancer. CDR3 sequence: CAGSLGLAGYNEQFF. The DNA is TGCGCCGGCAGCTTGGGACTAGCGGGATACAATGAGCAGTTCTTC.